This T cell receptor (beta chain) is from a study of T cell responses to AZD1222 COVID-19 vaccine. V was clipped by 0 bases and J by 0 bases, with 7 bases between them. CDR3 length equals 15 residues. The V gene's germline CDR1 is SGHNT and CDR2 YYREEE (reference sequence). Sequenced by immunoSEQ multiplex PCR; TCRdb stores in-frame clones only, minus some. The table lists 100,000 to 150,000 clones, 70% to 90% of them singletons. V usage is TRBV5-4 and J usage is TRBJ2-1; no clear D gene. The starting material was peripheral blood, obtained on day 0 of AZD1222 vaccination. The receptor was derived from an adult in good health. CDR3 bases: TGTGCCAGCAGCTTGGGAGCCCCCTCCTACAATGAGCAGTTCTTC. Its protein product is CASSLGAPSYNEQFF.